This T cell receptor (beta chain) was identified during a study of blood T cell repertoires in COVID-19. Methods used by the authors: Estimates of nucleated cell counts were drawn from the amplification of reference gene primers. The table came from immunoSEQ multiplex PCR; TCRdb's copy has only in-frame clones and leaves some out. V and J calls and clone size are given by that table; D and trimming were obtained from the DNA. The profile shows over 120,000 clones, roughly 83% of them singletons. This clone was observed a handful of times. The germline V gene has CDR1 MRHNA and CDR2 SNTAGT. The V gene end was trimmed by 2 bases and the J gene end by 3 bases; junction bases not matched to a gene: 0. The CDR3 loop spans 13 amino acids.

Specimen: peripheral blood. The J gene is TRBJ1-1, the V gene TRBV6-4; 7 bases fit TRBD1. The receptor comes from an older woman with COVID-19, enrolled during active disease. CDR3: CASSDTGDTEAFF. CDR3 DNA: TGTGCCAGCAGTGACACAGGGGACACTGAAGCTTTCTTT.